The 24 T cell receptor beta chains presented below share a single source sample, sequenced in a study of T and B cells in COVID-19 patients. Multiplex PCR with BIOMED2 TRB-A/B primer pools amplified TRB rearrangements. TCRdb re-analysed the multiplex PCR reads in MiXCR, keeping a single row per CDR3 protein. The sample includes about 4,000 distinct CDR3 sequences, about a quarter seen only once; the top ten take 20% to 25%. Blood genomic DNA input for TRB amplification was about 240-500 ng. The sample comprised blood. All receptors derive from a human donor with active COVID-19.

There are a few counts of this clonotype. The CDR3 coding sequence is TGTGCCTGGAGTGTAAGAGGGAATCAGCCCCAGCATTTT. Protein: CAWSVRGNQPQHF. The V call is TRBV30, the J call TRBJ1-5; the D is unclear. The CDR3 extends over 13 amino acids. V shed 0 bases and J shed 4 bases, with 7 bases lying between them. Per germline, CDR1 GTSNPN and CDR2 SVGIG (reference sequence). The entire variable domain, with the rest obtained from reference TRBV30 and TRBJ1-5, is as follows: SQTIHQWPATLVQPVGSPLSLECTVEGTSNPNLYWYRQAAGRGLQLLFYSVGIGQISSEVPQNLSASRPQDRQFILSSKKLLLSDSGFYLCAWSVRGNQPQHFGDGTRLSIL.

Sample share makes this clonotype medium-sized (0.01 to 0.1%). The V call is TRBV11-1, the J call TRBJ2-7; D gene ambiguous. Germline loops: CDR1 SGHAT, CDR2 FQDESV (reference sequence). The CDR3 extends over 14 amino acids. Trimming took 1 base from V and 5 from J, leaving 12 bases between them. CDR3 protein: CASSLVTGNHEQYF. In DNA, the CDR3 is TGTGCCAGCAGCTTAGTCACGGGTAACCACGAGCAGTACTTC.

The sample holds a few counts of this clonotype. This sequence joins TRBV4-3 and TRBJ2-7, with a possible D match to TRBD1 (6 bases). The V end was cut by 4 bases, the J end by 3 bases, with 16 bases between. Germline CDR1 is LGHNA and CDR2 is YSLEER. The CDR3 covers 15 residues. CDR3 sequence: CASSLSLGQNYEQYF. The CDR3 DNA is TGCGCCAGCAGCCTTTCTCTCGGACAGAACTACGAGCAGTACTTC.

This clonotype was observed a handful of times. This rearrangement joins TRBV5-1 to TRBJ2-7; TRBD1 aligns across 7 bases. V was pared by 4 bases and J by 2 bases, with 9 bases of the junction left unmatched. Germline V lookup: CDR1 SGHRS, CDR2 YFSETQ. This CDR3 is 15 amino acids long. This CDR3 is CASSPTDRVAYEQYF. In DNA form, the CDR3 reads TGCGCCAGCAGCCCTACCGACAGGGTCGCCTACGAGCAGTACTTC.

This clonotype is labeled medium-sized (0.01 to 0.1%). The CDR3 DNA sequence: TGTGCCAGCAGTCCAGGACTAGCGGGTGAGCAGTTCTTC. It translates to CASSPGLAGEQFF. The chain combines TRBV6-2 or TRBV6-3 with TRBJ2-1; 11 bases map to TRBD2. Germline V lookup: CDR1 MNHEY, CDR2 SVGEGT. The CDR3 sequence is 13 residues long. Unmatched junction bases numbered 3, after V lost 5 bases and J lost 9 bases.

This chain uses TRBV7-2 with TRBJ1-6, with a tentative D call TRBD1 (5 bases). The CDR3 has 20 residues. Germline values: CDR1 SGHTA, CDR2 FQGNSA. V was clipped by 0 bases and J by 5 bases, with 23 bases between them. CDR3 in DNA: TGTGCCAGCAGCTTAGCGAAAGGGGCGTATGTTGGATTTAATAATTCACCCCTCCACTTT. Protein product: CASSLAKGAYVGFNNSPLHF.

The CDR3 nucleotides read TGCGCCAGCAGCTTGGAAGGGAATGGCGACGAGCAGTACTTC. Translation: CASSLEGNGDEQYF. The chain carries TRBV5-1 and TRBJ2-7; D remains unclear. Germline V gene sequence: CDR1 SGHRS, CDR2 YFSETQ. V was trimmed by 0 bases and J by 5 bases, leaving 12 bases between them. The CDR3 totals 14 residues. The entire variable domain, with the rest obtained from reference TRBV5-1 and TRBJ2-7, is as follows: KAGVTQTPRYLIKTRGQQVTLSCSPISGHRSVSWYQQTPGQGLQFLFEYFSETQRNKGNFPGRFSGRQFSNSRSEMNVSTLELGDSALYLCASSLEGNGDEQYFGPGTRLTVT.

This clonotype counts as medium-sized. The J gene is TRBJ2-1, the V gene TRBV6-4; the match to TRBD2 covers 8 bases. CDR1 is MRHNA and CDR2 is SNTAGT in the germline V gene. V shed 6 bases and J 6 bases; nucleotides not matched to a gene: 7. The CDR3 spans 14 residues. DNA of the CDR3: TGTGCCAGCAGCCGACTAGCGAGAGGCAATGAGCAGTTCTTC. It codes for CASSRLARGNEQFF.

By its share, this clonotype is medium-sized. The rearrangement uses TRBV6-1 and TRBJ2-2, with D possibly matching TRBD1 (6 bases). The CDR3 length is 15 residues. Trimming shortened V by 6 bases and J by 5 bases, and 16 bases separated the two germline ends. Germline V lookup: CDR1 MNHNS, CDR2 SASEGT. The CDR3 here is CASRTGTLGTGELFF. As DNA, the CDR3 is TGTGCCAGCAGGACTGGGACATTAGGGACCGGGGAGCTGTTTTTT.

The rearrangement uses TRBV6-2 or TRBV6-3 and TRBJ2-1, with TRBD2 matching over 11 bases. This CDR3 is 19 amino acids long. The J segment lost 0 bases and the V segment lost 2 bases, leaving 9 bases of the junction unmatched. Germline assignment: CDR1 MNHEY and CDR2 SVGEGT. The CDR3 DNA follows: TGTGCCAGCAGTTACCCTACTACTAGCGGGAGAGTCTCCTACAATGAGCAGTTCTTC. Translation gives CASSYPTTSGRVSYNEQFF.

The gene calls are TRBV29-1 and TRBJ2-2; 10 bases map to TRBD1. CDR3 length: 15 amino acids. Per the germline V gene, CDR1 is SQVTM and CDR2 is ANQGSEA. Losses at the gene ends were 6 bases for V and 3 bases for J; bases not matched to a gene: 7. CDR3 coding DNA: TGCAGCGTCTCTGCGGGACAGGGGTACACCGGGGAGCTGTTTTTT. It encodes CSVSAGQGYTGELFF.

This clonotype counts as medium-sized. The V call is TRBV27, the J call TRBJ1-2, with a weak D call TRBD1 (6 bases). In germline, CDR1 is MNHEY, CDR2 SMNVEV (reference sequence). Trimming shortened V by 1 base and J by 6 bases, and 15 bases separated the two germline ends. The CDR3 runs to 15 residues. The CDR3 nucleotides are TGTGCCAGCAGTTTATGGACAGACCACCGAGATGGCTACACCTTC. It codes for CASSLWTDHRDGYTF.

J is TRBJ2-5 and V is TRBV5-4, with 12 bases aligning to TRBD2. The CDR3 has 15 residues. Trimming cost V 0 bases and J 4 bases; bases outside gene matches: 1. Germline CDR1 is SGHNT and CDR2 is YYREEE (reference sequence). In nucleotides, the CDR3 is TGTGCCAGCAGCTTGGGGACTAGCGGGATAGAGACCCAGTACTTC. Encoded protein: CASSLGTSGIETQYF.

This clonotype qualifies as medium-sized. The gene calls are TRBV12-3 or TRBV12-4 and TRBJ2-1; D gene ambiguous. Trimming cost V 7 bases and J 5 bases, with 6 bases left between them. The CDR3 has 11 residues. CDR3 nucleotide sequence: TGTGCCAGCACCCGTAACAATGAGCAGTTCTTC. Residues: CASTRNNEQFF.

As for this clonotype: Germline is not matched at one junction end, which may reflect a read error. CDR3 nucleotide sequence: TGCGCCAGCAGTTCAGGGGGCGGAGGAGGCACTGAAGCTTTCTTT. Translating gives CASSSGGGGGTEAFF. The genes are TRBV5-4 and TRBJ1-1, with 8 bases fitting TRBD1. In germline, CDR1 is SGHNT, CDR2 YYREEE (reference sequence). CDR3 length equals 15 residues.

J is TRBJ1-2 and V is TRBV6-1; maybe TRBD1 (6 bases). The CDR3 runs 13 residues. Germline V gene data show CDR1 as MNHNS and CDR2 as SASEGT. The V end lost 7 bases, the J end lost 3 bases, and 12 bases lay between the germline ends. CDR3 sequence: CASTRQADYGYTF. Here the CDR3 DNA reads TGTGCCAGCACAAGACAGGCTGACTATGGCTACACCTTC.

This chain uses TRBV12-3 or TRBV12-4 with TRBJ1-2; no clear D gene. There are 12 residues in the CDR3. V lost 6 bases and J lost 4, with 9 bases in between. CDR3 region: CASSLGSYGYTF. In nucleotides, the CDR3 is TGTGCCAGCAGCCTGGGTAGCTATGGCTACACCTTC.

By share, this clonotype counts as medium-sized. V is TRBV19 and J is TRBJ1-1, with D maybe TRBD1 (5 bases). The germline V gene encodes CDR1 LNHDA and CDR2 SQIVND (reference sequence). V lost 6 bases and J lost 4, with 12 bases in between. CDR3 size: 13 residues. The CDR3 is CASRGAGSTEAFF. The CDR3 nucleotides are TGTGCCAGTAGAGGGGCTGGGAGCACTGAAGCTTTCTTT. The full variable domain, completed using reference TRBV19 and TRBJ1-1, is DGGITQSPKYLFRKEGQNVTLSCEQNLNHDAMYWYRQDPGQGLRLIYYSQIVNDFQKGDIAEGYSVSREKKESFPLTVTSAQKNPTAFYLCASRGAGSTEAFFGQGTRLTVV.

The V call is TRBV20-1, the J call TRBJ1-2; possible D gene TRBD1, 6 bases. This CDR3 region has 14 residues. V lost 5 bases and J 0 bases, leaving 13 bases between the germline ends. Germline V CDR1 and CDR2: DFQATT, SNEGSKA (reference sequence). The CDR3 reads CSALRDTANYGYTF. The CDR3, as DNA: TGCAGTGCTCTGCGGGACACCGCTAACTATGGCTACACCTTC.

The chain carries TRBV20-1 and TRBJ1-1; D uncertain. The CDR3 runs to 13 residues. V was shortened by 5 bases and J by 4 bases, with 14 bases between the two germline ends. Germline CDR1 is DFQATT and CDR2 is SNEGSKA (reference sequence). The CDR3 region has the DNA TGCAGTGCTCCCTTGCCGTTGGGCACTGAAGCTTTCTTT. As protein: CSAPLPLGTEAFF.

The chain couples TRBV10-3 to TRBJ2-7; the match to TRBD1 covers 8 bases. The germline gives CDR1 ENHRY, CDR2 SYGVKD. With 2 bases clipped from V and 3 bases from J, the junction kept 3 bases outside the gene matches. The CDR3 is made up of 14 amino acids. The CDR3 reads CAISERGQGYEQYF. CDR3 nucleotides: TGTGCCATCAGTGAGCGTGGACAGGGCTACGAGCAGTACTTC.

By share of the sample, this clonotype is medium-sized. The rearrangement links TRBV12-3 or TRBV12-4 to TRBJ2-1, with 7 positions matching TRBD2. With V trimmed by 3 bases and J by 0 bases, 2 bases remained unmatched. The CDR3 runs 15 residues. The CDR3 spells CASSFLAASYNEQFF. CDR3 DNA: TGTGCCAGCAGTTTCCTAGCGGCCTCCTACAATGAGCAGTTCTTC.

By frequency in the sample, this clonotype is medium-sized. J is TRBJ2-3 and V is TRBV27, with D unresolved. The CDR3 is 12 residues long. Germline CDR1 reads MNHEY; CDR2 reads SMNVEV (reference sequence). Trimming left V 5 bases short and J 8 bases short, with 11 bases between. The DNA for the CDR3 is TGTGCCAGCAGTCCGCCTCTCGGTACGCAGTATTTT. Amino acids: CASSPPLGTQYF.

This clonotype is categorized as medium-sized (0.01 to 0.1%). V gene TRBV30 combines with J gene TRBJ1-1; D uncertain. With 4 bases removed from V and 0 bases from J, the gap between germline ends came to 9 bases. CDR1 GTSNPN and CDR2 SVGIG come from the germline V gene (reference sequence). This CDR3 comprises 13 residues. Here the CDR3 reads CAWTATMNTEAFF. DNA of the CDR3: TGTGCCTGGACAGCAACAATGAACACTGAAGCTTTCTTT.